Below are 8 T cell receptor beta chains sequenced from a single sample in a study of tumor-infiltrating lymphocytes in primary liver carcinoma. They got blood RNA out of unsorted whole blood and also pulled out germline DNA. The template, 450 to 650 ng total RNA, yielded TCR beta cDNA made with a constant-region primer. Slightly modified ARM-PCR served as the procedure for the TCR beta libraries. These libraries came from three rounds of nested multiplex PCR. For roughly 11 cycles apiece, the opening two PCR rounds ran with TRBV1-TRBV30 forward primers and a C-beta reverse primer. TCRdb independently ran MiXCR on the multiplex PCR reads; one entry per CDR3 protein. The repertoire holds over 250,000 distinct CDR3 sequences, with around 50% as singletons. Source material: peripheral blood. These receptor sequences come from a woman younger than 45 with primary liver carcinoma and hepatitis B virus infection.

The gene calls are TRBV14 and TRBJ2-7; TRBD2 aligns across 9 bases. CDR1 is SGHDN, CDR2 FVKESK, per germline. Trimming took 1 base from V and 3 from J; bases not matched to a gene: 13. CDR3 length: 18 amino acids. The CDR3 DNA sequence: TGTGCCAGCAGCCAAGGAGAATTGCGGGAGGGCATTCGCTACGAGCAGTACTTC. Encoded protein: CASSQGELREGIRYEQYF.

As for this clonotype: A single base separates this from a much larger clone, so it may be a read error. The V gene is TRBV6-5, the J gene TRBJ2-1; 8 nucleotides align to TRBD2. Germline lookup yields CDR1 MNHEY and CDR2 SVGAGI. This CDR3 comprises 14 residues. Losses at the gene ends were 5 bases for V and 7 bases for J; bases not matched to a gene: 7. The CDR3 sequence: CASSVSGRCNEQFF. The CDR3 DNA reads as TGTGCCAGCAGTGTAAGCGGGAGATGTAATGAGCAGTTCTTC.

This clonotype was recorded at least ten times. This chain joins TRBV6-6 and TRBJ1-2; D ambiguous. The CDR3 has 14 residues. CDR1 is MNHNY and CDR2 is SVGAGI in the germline V gene (reference sequence). The V end lost 2 bases, the J end lost 6 bases, and 13 bases lay between the germline ends. CDR3 coding DNA: TGTGCCAGCAGTTACAGGGAACAGCAGGATGGCTACACCTTC. It encodes CASSYREQQDGYTF.

Details on this clonotype: It may be a read error: a sequence one base away is much more abundant. V and J are TRBV29-1 and TRBJ1-1; the D is unclear. The CDR3 length is 12 residues. The V gene's germline CDR1 is SQVTM and CDR2 ANQGSEA. Trimming removed 7 bases at V and 1 base at J, with 10 bases between. CDR3 nucleotide sequence: TGCAGCGCTGTGGGATGGAACACTGAAGCTTTCTTT. Protein sequence: CSAVGWNTEAFF.

This clonotype came up a few times. The CDR3 reads CASSATGSGHQPQHF. The DNA for the CDR3 is TGTGCCAGCAGCGCTACAGGGAGTGGGCATCAGCCCCAGCATTTT. The rearrangement uses TRBV28 and TRBJ1-5; D might be TRBD1 (6 bases). This CDR3 is built from 15 residues. Trimming removed 6 bases at V and 5 bases at J, with 17 bases between. Looked up from germline, CDR1 is MDHEN and CDR2 is SYDVKM. Full variable domain (remainder filled in from reference TRBV28 and TRBJ1-5): DVKVTQSSRYLVKRTGEKVFLECVQDMDHENMFWYRQDPGLGLRLIYFSYDVKMKEKGDIPEGYSVSREKKERFSLILESASTNQTSMYLCASSATGSGHQPQHFGDGTRLSIL.

Details on this clonotype: Since the CDR3 does not end with the conserved phenylalanine or tryptophan, this likely comes from a read error. The V gene is TRBV29-1, the J gene TRBJ2-5; possibly TRBD2 for D (6 bases). V was trimmed by 6 bases and J by 4 bases, leaving 21 bases between them. Germline loops: CDR1 SQVTM, CDR2 ANQGSEA. This CDR3 is 15 amino acids long. CDR3 bases: TGCAGCGTAATAGGCGGGACTTCCTTCGGAGAGACCCAGTACTCC. Its translation: CSVIGGTSFGETQYS.

This chain links TRBV14 with TRBJ2-4; 9 nucleotides match TRBD2. J gave up 4 bases and V 1 base, and 5 bases lay outside the gene matches. Per germline, CDR1 SGHDN and CDR2 FVKESK. The length of the CDR3 is 16 residues. The chain's CDR3 is CASSQGPSGKKNIQYF. The CDR3 nucleotides are TGTGCCAGCAGCCAAGGTCCTAGCGGGAAGAAAAACATTCAGTACTTC.

The count of this clonotype is one. This may be a read error: a much more frequent sequence differs by one nucleotide. The chain employs TRBV12-3 or TRBV12-4 and TRBJ2-3; 9 nucleotides line up with TRBD2. The CDR3 runs 16 residues. V lost 6 bases and J lost 8; bases outside the gene matches: 15. DNA of the CDR3: TGTGCCAGCAGCGGGCCGGGGACTAGCAGGAGGGCTACGCAGTATTTT. Translated, it gives CASSGPGTSRRATQYF.